What follows are 25 T cell receptor beta chains derived from one specimen sequenced in a study of STAT3 mutations in large granular lymphocyte leukemia. Study results and caveats: Every T-cell large granular lymphocyte leukemia patient had at least one immunodominant TCR beta clonotype.

No antigen is known for these receptors. Data came from immunoSEQ multiplex PCR; TCRdb stores just in-frame clones and leaves some out. The repertoire includes fewer than 4,000 clones, approximately 39% of them detected once, and approximately 84% sits in the top ten. The specimen sequenced was peripheral blood mononuclear cells. These receptors all stem from a man in his fifties or sixties with T-cell large granular lymphocyte leukemia. Some clones in this sample may be carry-over from other donors' samples.

There are a few counts of this clone. The chain has TRBV5-1 and TRBJ2-7; D might be TRBD1 (6 bases). V was cut by 3 bases and J by 0 bases, with 10 bases left in between. Germline V CDR1 and CDR2: SGHRS, YFSETQ. The CDR3 totals 14 residues. The CDR3 protein is CASSSGQLSYEQYF. The CDR3 region has the DNA TGCGCCAGCAGCTCAGGACAGCTCTCCTACGAGCAGTACTTC.

V and J are TRBV5-4 and TRBJ2-5, with 10 bases fitting TRBD2. V was pared by 4 bases and J by 2 bases, with 5 bases of the junction left unmatched. CDR1 is SGHNT, CDR2 YYREEE, per germline (reference sequence). The CDR3 loop spans 15 amino acids. The CDR3 coding sequence is TGTGCCAGCAGCCCTAGCGGGGGCGGGCAAGAGACCCAGTACTTC. Amino acid sequence: CASSPSGGGQETQYF.

This clone occurred a few times. This CDR3 reads CASSSPGPLSYTF. The DNA of the CDR3 is TGTGCCAGCAGCTCGCCCGGGCCTCTTAGCTACACCTTC. The rearrangement joins TRBV7-9 to TRBJ1-2; D gene ambiguous. The CDR3 loop spans 13 amino acids. Germline V gene data show CDR1 as SEHNR and CDR2 as FQNEAQ (reference sequence). Trimming pared 4 bases from V and 9 bases from J, leaving 15 bases between.

The V call is TRBV5-1, the J call TRBJ1-1; TRBD1 is a possible D gene (5 bases). CDR1 is SGHRS and CDR2 is YFSETQ in the germline V gene. V was shortened by 0 bases and J by 5 bases, with 14 bases between the two germline ends. CDR3 length equals 15 residues. The CDR3 loop reads CASSLGPGIGTEAFF. CDR3 bases: TGCGCCAGCAGCTTGGGTCCAGGGATAGGGACTGAAGCTTTCTTT.

The V call is TRBV6-6, the J call TRBJ2-6; no reliable D call. CDR1 MNHNY and CDR2 SVGAGI come from the germline V gene (reference sequence). The CDR3 is made up of 11 amino acids. V was trimmed by 9 bases and J by 2 bases, leaving 2 bases between them. In DNA, the CDR3 is TGTGCCAGTGCTGGGGCCAACGTCCTGACTTTC. This gives the protein CASAGANVLTF.

V gene TRBV6-5 combines with J gene TRBJ1-2, with D unclear. Germline V gene data show CDR1 as MNHEY and CDR2 as SVGAGI. This CDR3 has 13 amino acids. V was pared by 4 bases and J by 4 bases, with 10 bases between. CDR3 in DNA: TGTGCCAGCAGTTTAGGCGACCTCTATGGCTACACCTTC. Amino acids: CASSLGDLYGYTF.

This chain links TRBV25-1 with TRBJ1-1; 7 positions agree with TRBD1. The germline CDR1 and CDR2 sequences are MGHDK and SYGVNS. The ends lost 8 bases at V and 4 bases at J; junction bases unmatched: 10. This CDR3 is built from 14 residues. The CDR3 nucleotides are TGTGCCAGCTCCGCACAGGGGAGGGGCACTGAAGCTTTCTTT. It specifies CASSAQGRGTEAFF.

J is TRBJ2-5 and V is TRBV5-6, with D possibly being TRBD1 or TRBD2 (6 bases each). Trimming shortened V by 3 bases and J by 4 bases, and 13 bases separated the two germline ends. CDR3 length equals 14 residues. CDR1 is SGHDT and CDR2 is YYEEEE in the germline V gene. The CDR3 DNA follows: TGTGCCAGCAGCTCAGCACAGGGAGGAGAGACCCAGTACTTC. Translated, it gives CASSSAQGGETQYF. The full variable domain, rest sourced from reference TRBV5-6 and TRBJ2-5, is DAGVTQSPTHLIKTRGQQVTLRCSPKSGHDTVSWYQQALGQGPQFIFQYYEEEERQRGNFPDRFSGHQFPNYSSELNVNALLLGDSALYLCASSSAQGGETQYFGPGTRLLVL.

The chain carries TRBV7-9 and TRBJ2-3, with D perhaps matching TRBD1 (5 bases). The V end was cut by 5 bases, the J end by 2 bases, with 17 bases between. Germline V gene lookup returns CDR1 SEHNR and CDR2 FQNEAQ (reference sequence). The CDR3 has 16 amino acids. The CDR3 reads CASSRTIWKDTDTQYF. CDR3 coding DNA: TGTGCCAGCAGCCGGACAATATGGAAAGACACAGATACGCAGTATTTT. The full variable domain, completed using reference TRBV7-9 and TRBJ2-3, is DTGVSQNPRHKITKRGQNVTFRCDPISEHNRLYWYRQTLGQGPEFLTYFQNEAQLEKSRLLSDRFSAERPKGSFSTLEIQRTEQGDSAMYLCASSRTIWKDTDTQYFGPGTRLTVL.

The sample holds a few counts of this clone. For the CDR3, the DNA is TGTGCCAGTACCGCGGGGGGCCATGAGCAGTTCTTC. It is translated as CASTAGGHEQFF. The rearrangement joins TRBV27 to TRBJ2-1, with 8 bases that match TRBD2. CDR1 and CDR2 from the germline V gene are MNHEY and SMNVEV (reference sequence). Germline trimming cut 9 bases from V and 8 bases from J; bases unmatched to any gene: 6. This CDR3 region has 12 residues.

The chain has TRBV5-1 and TRBJ2-7; 7 nucleotides line up with TRBD1. The CDR3 covers 13 residues. The ends lost 4 bases at V and 3 bases at J; junction bases unmatched: 4. The germline V gene has CDR1 SGHRS and CDR2 YFSETQ. The CDR3 DNA reads as TGCGCCAGCAGCGAAAGACAGGGCTACGAGCAGTACTTC. Encoded protein: CASSERQGYEQYF.

The chain uses TRBV29-1 and TRBJ1-5, with 9 nucleotides matching TRBD1. V dropped 4 bases and J dropped 4; count of bases not matched to a gene: 2. The CDR3 extends over 13 amino acids. Germline CDR1 is SQVTM and CDR2 is ANQGSEA. The CDR3 is CSVGDRANQPQHF. The CDR3 DNA follows: TGCAGCGTTGGGGACAGGGCAAATCAGCCCCAGCATTTT.

The chain combines TRBV29-1 with TRBJ2-7; 7 positions match TRBD1. Per germline, CDR1 SQVTM and CDR2 ANQGSEA. The CDR3 loop spans 12 amino acids. Trimming removed 7 bases from V and 8 bases from J; junction bases left unmatched: 11. The CDR3 coding sequence is TGCAGCGCTGATGACAGGGATGAGAAGCAGTACGTC. As protein: CSADDRDEKQYV.

This clone was seen more than once but under ten times. The chain couples TRBV19 to TRBJ1-5; a weak D match, TRBD1 (6 bases). Germline loops: CDR1 LNHDA, CDR2 SQIVND (reference sequence). This CDR3 comprises 16 residues. Trimming removed 5 bases from V and 0 bases from J, with 14 bases in between. The CDR3 region has the DNA TGTGCCAGTAGTGCCCTACAGGGCAATAGCAATCAGCCCCAGCATTTT. This translates into CASSALQGNSNQPQHF.

The rearrangement joins TRBV6-5 to TRBJ2-7, with D perhaps matching TRBD1 (6 bases). The V gene's germline CDR1 is MNHEY and CDR2 SVGAGI. V was shortened by 5 bases and J by 6 bases, with 14 bases between the two germline ends. The CDR3 loop spans 13 amino acids. The CDR3 DNA is TGTGCCAGCAGTGAACAGGGAATAAGCGAGCAGTACTTC. As protein: CASSEQGISEQYF.

The count of this clone is one. J is TRBJ2-3 and V is TRBV5-1, with 10 bases identical to TRBD2. From germline, CDR1 is SGHRS and CDR2 YFSETQ. V shed 7 bases and J 2 bases; nucleotides not matched to a gene: 4. CDR3 length: 14 amino acids. CDR3 residues: CASALAGYTDTQYF. CDR3 nucleotides: TGCGCCAGCGCACTAGCGGGGTACACAGATACGCAGTATTTT.

J is TRBJ1-1 and V is TRBV30; D is possibly TRBD1 (5 bases). Germline loops: CDR1 GTSNPN, CDR2 SVGIG (reference sequence). The CDR3 totals 12 residues. The V gene lost 7 bases and the J gene lost 5 bases, with 14 bases spanning the gap. The CDR3 loop is CASTGTRTEAFF. In DNA form, the CDR3 reads TGTGCCTCCACCGGGACCCGGACTGAAGCTTTCTTT.

This clone was found a few times. V usage is TRBV2 and J usage is TRBJ2-7; weak D call: TRBD1 (6 bases). This CDR3 is built from 11 residues. V was pared by 10 bases and J by 6 bases, with 13 bases between. From germline, CDR1 is SNHLY and CDR2 FYNNEI. The CDR3 nucleotides read TGTGCCACCGGGACACGGGGCGAGCAGTACTTC. Amino acids: CATGTRGEQYF.

The chain carries TRBV6-5 and TRBJ2-5; perhaps TRBD2 as D (5 bases). The CDR3 runs to 13 residues. In germline, CDR1 is MNHEY, CDR2 SVGAGI. V lost 6 bases to trimming and J lost 9 bases, with 17 bases between them. The DNA of the CDR3 is TGTGCCAGCAGGCCCCCCGGGTCGCGGGCCCAGTACTTC. Amino acid sequence: CASRPPGSRAQYF.

The chain has TRBV29-1 and TRBJ1-2; 8 bases are shared with TRBD1. V gave up 6 bases and J gave up 8 bases; unmatched junction bases: 8. Germline CDR1 SQVTM, CDR2 ANQGSEA. The CDR3 covers 12 residues. The CDR3 is CSVHDRGDGYTF. DNA of the CDR3: TGCAGCGTCCATGACAGGGGCGACGGCTACACCTTC.

The chain joins TRBV5-4 to TRBJ1-2, with 9 bases matching TRBD1. CDR3 length: 15 amino acids. Trimming removed 6 bases from V and 7 bases from J; junction bases left unmatched: 13. Germline loops: CDR1 SGHNT, CDR2 YYREEE (reference sequence). CDR3 residues: CASTQSGTGSFGYTF. The CDR3 DNA follows: TGTGCCAGCACCCAATCCGGGACAGGGAGTTTTGGCTACACCTTC.

The chain combines TRBV6-5 with TRBJ2-5; no reliable D call. This CDR3 is built from 13 residues. Trimming took 11 bases from V and 5 from J, leaving 18 bases between them. Germline assignment: CDR1 MNHEY and CDR2 SVGAGI. In DNA form, the CDR3 reads TGTGCCGCGTCCGGAAGTGCTATTGAGACCCAGTACTTC. Protein: CAASGSAIETQYF.

The V and J genes are TRBV29-1 and TRBJ1-1, with D tentatively TRBD1 (6 bases). The ends were cut back, 6 bases at V and 1 base at J, with 12 bases in the middle. Germline assignment: CDR1 SQVTM and CDR2 ANQGSEA. The CDR3 length is 13 residues. The CDR3 DNA follows: TGCAGCGTGAAGGGGACACCGAACACTGAAGCTTTCTTT. Translating gives CSVKGTPNTEAFF.

This chain uses TRBV30 with TRBJ1-5; D unclear. V lost 0 bases and J 5 bases, leaving 8 bases between the germline ends. Germline V CDR1 and CDR2: GTSNPN, SVGIG (reference sequence). There are 13 residues in the CDR3. The DNA of the CDR3 is TGTGCCTGGAGTGTACATAGGGATCAGCCCCAGCATTTT. Encoded protein: CAWSVHRDQPQHF.

The chain employs TRBV29-1 and TRBJ2-3; TRBD1 might be the D (5 bases). V lost 7 bases, J lost 11 bases, and 19 bases lay in between. The CDR3 length is 12 residues. The germline CDR1 and CDR2 sequences are SQVTM and ANQGSEA. The CDR3: CSATTANRGQYF. CDR3 sequence (DNA): TGCAGCGCTACTACAGCTAATAGGGGGCAGTATTTT.